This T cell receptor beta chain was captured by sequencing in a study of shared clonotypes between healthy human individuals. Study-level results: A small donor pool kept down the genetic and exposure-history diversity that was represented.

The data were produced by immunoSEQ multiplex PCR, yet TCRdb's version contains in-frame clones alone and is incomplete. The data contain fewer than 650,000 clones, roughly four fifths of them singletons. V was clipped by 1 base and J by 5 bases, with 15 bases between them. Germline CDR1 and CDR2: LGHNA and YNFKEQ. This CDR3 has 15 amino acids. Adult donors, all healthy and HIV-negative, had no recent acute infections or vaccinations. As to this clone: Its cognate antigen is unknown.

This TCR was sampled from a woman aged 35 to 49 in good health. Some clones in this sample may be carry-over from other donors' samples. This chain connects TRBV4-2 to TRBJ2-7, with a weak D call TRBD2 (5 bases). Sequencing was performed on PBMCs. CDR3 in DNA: TGTGCCAGCAGCCAAGCGGGAAGGGCTCAGGACGAGCAGTACTTC. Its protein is CASSQAGRAQDEQYF.